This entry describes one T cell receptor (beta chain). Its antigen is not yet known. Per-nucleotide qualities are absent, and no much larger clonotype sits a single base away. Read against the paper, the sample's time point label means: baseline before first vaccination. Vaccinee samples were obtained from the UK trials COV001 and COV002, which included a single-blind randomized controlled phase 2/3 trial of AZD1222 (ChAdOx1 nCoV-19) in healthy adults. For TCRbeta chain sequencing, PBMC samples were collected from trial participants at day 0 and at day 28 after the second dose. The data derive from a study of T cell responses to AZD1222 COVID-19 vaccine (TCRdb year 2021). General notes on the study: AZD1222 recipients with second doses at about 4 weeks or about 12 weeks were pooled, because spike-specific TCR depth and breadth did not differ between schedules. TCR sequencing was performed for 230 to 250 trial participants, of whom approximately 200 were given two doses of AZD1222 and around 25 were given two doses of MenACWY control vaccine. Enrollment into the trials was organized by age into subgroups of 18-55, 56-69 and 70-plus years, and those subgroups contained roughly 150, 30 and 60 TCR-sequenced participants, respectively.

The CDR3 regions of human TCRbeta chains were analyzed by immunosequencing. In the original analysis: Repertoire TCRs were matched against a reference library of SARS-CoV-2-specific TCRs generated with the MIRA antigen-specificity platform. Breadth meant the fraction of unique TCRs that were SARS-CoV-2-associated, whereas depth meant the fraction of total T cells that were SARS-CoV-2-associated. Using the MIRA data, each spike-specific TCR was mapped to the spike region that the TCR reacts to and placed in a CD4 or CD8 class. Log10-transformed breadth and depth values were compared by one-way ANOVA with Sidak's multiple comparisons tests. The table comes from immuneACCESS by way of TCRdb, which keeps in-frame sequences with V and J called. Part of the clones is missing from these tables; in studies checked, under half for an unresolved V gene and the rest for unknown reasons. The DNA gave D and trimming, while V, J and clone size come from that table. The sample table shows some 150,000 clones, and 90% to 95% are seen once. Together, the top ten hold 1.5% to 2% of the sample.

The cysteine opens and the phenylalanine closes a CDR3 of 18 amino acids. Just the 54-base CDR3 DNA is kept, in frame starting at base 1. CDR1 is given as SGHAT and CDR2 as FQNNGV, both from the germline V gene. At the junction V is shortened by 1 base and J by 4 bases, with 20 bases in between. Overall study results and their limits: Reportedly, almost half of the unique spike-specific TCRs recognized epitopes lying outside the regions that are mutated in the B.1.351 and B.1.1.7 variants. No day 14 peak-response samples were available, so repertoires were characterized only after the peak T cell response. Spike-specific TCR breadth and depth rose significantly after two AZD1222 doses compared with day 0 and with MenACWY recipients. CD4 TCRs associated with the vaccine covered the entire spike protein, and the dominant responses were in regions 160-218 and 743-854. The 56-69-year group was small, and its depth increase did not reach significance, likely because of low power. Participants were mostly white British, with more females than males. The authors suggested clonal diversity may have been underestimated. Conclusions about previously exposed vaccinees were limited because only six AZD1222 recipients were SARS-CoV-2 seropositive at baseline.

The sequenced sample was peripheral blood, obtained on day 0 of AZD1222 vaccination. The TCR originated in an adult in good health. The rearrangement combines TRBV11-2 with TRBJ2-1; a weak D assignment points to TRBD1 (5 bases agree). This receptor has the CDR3 CASSLGSLSGQSYNEQFF. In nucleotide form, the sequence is TGTGCCAGCAGCTTAGGAAGCCTTTCAGGGCAGAGTTACAATGAGCAGTTCTTC.